Presented here are 5 T cell receptor beta chains from one specimen sequenced in a study of cytomegalovirus exposure and HLA in healthy donors (dated by TCRdb to the late 2010s). Libraries were made using the immunoSEQ multiplex PCR assay. For the multiplex PCR, a mixture combining 60 forward primers for TCR Vbeta segments and 13 reverse primers for TCR Jbeta segments was used. Imported from immuneACCESS, the table was reduced by TCRdb to in-frame sequences with V and J called. These copies leave out some clones; in studies compared against another copy, an unresolved V gene accounts for under half, and the cause of the remainder is not known. This sample has about 190,000 clones in its table, and around 84% of those were observed once. The ten top clones hold approximately 1.5% of the sample. Sequencing was done on a sample of PBMCs. The receptors come from a woman aged 18-29 years in good health and CMV-seronegative.

This clone was detected once. The chain combines TRBV5-6 with TRBJ2-5; D perhaps matches TRBD1 (6 bases). The DNA end favors TRBJ2-7, so the J call may be wrong. There are 16 residues in the CDR3. The germline CDR1 and CDR2 sequences are SGHDT and YYEEEE. The CDR3 loop reads CASSLSPQGIFHEQYF. DNA of the CDR3: TGTGCCAGCAGCTTGAGCCCCCAGGGGATCTTTCACGAGCAGTACTTC.

V usage is TRBV7-2 and J usage is TRBJ2-7; weak D call: TRBD1 (5 bases). This CDR3 has 14 residues. Trimming took 1 base from V and 5 from J, leaving 12 bases between them. Germline CDR1 and CDR2: SGHTA and FQGNSA. CDR3: CASSLVGRANEQYF. In DNA, the CDR3 is TGTGCCAGCAGCTTAGTAGGCAGGGCGAACGAGCAGTACTTC.

The rearrangement links TRBV10-3 to TRBJ2-7; maybe TRBD1 (5 bases). The CDR3 is 17 amino acids. Germline V gives CDR1 ENHRY, CDR2 SYGVKD. V was shortened by 3 bases and J by 4 bases, with 22 bases between the two germline ends. CDR3 region: CAISDPTKYDRGYEQYF. The CDR3 DNA sequence: TGTGCCATCAGTGATCCGACAAAGTACGACAGAGGTTACGAGCAGTACTTC.

CDR3 protein: CASSLGQGFYNEQFF. In DNA form, the CDR3 reads TGCGCCAGCAGCTTGGGGCAGGGGTTCTACAATGAGCAGTTCTTC. The J gene is TRBJ2-1, the V gene TRBV5-1; maybe TRBD1 (6 bases). The CDR3 is 15 residues long. V was trimmed by 0 bases and J by 3 bases, leaving 10 bases between them. Germline CDR1 reads SGHRS; CDR2 reads YFSETQ.

V usage is TRBV5-1 and J usage is TRBJ2-3; 8 nucleotides align to TRBD2. CDR1 and CDR2 (germline): SGHRS, YFSETQ. The CDR3 spans 14 residues. With V trimmed by 3 bases and J by 7 bases, 7 bases remained unmatched. As DNA, the CDR3 is TGCGCCAGCAGCTCGGGGGGGGGCCCCAATACGCAGTATTTT. This gives the protein CASSSGGGPNTQYF. Complete variable domain (other parts from reference TRBV5-1 and TRBJ2-3): KAGVTQTPRYLIKTRGQQVTLSCSPISGHRSVSWYQQTPGQGLQFLFEYFSETQRNKGNFPGRFSGRQFSNSRSEMNVSTLELGDSALYLCASSSGGGPNTQYFGPGTRLTVL.